The 28 T cell receptor beta chains below were found in one sample sequenced in a study of CD8 T cells in Susac syndrome. cDNA came from around 0.5 to 1 ug RNA primed by random hexamers. MiXCR was run by TCRdb on the immunoSEQ multiplex PCR reads, yielding one entry per CDR3 protein. Found here are some 18,000 distinct CDR3 sequences, around 96% of them singletons; the top ten hold 0.2% to 0.3%. The sequenced material came from CD8+ T cells from PBMCs. Every receptor here comes from a human donor in good health.

The chain joins TRBV15 to TRBJ1-3, with D tentatively TRBD1 (5 bases). CDR1 is LNHNV, CDR2 YYDKDF, per germline (reference sequence). The CDR3 has 19 residues. Trimming left V 0 bases short and J 0 bases short, with 18 bases between. The CDR3 nucleotides read TGTGCCACCAGCAGAGATAAAATGGGACCAGGTAACTCTGGAAACACCATATATTTT. It specifies CATSRDKMGPGNSGNTIYF.

This clonotype was seen a single time. V and J are TRBV29-1 and TRBJ2-7, with D unclear. Per the germline V gene, CDR1 is SQVTM and CDR2 is ANQGSEA. With 7 bases removed from V and 4 bases from J, the gap between germline ends came to 14 bases. The CDR3 totals 12 residues. CDR3 residues: CSALDPPYEQYF. DNA for the CDR3: TGCAGCGCCTTAGACCCCCCTTACGAGCAGTACTTC.

The chain carries TRBV29-1 and TRBJ1-4; no firm D call. Per the germline V gene, CDR1 is SQVTM and CDR2 is ANQGSEA. V lost 7 bases and J 4 bases, leaving 4 bases between the germline ends. This CDR3 is built from 10 residues. The CDR3 coding sequence is TGCAGCGGCCTTAATGAAAAACTGTTTTTT. Its protein is CSGLNEKLFF.

The chain couples TRBV5-6 to TRBJ1-5; D may be TRBD1 (6 bases). The ends were cut back, 2 bases at V and 4 bases at J, with 13 bases in the middle. Germline CDR1 SGHDT, CDR2 YYEEEE. The CDR3 sequence is 15 residues long. CDR3 protein: CASSFGGGRNQPQHF. The CDR3 nucleotides read TGTGCCAGCAGCTTCGGAGGGGGGAGGAATCAGCCCCAGCATTTT.

The CDR3 nucleotides are TGTGCCAGCATCGCACACCTGGGACCACCTAACTACAATGAGCAGTTCTTC. It specifies CASIAHLGPPNYNEQFF. V is TRBV6-1 and J is TRBJ2-1; D may be TRBD1 or TRBD2 (5 bases each). CDR1 is MNHNS, CDR2 SASEGT, per germline. With 7 bases removed from V and 3 bases from J, the gap between germline ends came to 22 bases. This CDR3 has 17 amino acids.

The chain uses TRBV5-4 and TRBJ2-2; no clear D gene. The V and J ends lost 2 bases and 2 bases respectively, with 13 bases between them. Looked up from germline, CDR1 is SGHNT and CDR2 is YYREEE (reference sequence). The CDR3 sequence is 16 residues long. This CDR3 reads CASSFRVSLNTGELFF. Written as DNA, the CDR3 is TGTGCCAGCAGCTTCCGTGTGTCCTTAAACACCGGGGAGCTGTTTTTT. The full variable domain, completed using reference TRBV5-4 and TRBJ2-2, is ETGVTQSPTHLIKTRGQQVTLRCSSQSGHNTVSWYQQALGQGPQFIFQYYREEENGRGNFPPRFSGLQFPNYSSELNVNALELDDSALYLCASSFRVSLNTGELFFGEGSRLTVL.

The chain combines TRBV27 with TRBJ1-4; 9 bases agree with TRBD1. The junction had 6 bases not matched to a gene; V was cut back by 8 bases and J by 5 bases. The length of the CDR3 is 14 residues. The germline CDR1 and CDR2 sequences are MNHEY and SMNVEV (reference sequence). CDR3 region: CASSYRGRNEKLFF. The CDR3 nucleotides are TGTGCCAGCTCCTACAGGGGGCGGAATGAAAAACTGTTTTTT.

This sequence joins TRBV7-8 and TRBJ2-3, with TRBD1 matching over 7 bases. CDR1 SGHVS and CDR2 FQNEAQ come from the germline V gene. J gave up 6 bases and V 8 bases, and 5 bases lay outside the gene matches. The CDR3 is 12 residues long. CDR3 loop: CASLGGSDTQYF. The CDR3 DNA reads as TGTGCCAGCTTAGGGGGCAGCGATACGCAGTATTTT.

This rearrangement joins TRBV6-6 to TRBJ2-3, with D tentatively TRBD2 (7 bases). Germline lookup yields CDR1 MNHNY and CDR2 SVGAGI (reference sequence). V was pared by 5 bases and J by 2 bases, with 11 bases between. The CDR3 loop spans 14 amino acids. CDR3 residues: CASSPRGATDTQYF. The CDR3 nucleotides are TGTGCCAGCAGTCCCCGGGGGGCCACAGATACGCAGTATTTT.

The genes are TRBV28 and TRBJ2-5; 7 positions match TRBD1. CDR1 and CDR2 (germline): MDHEN, SYDVKM. The length of the CDR3 is 14 residues. V dropped 3 bases and J dropped 11; count of bases not matched to a gene: 12. CDR3 DNA sequence: TGTGCCAGCAGTTTTTGGGACAGTATCTACGGGCAGTACTTC. This gives the protein CASSFWDSIYGQYF.

V and J are TRBV2 and TRBJ2-2; D gene unclear. Germline CDR1 is SNHLY and CDR2 is FYNNEI. The CDR3 extends over 15 amino acids. V lost 2 bases, J lost 5 bases, and 12 bases lay in between. Written as DNA, the CDR3 is TGTGCCAGCAGTGAATATACTCATTGGACCGGGGAGCTGTTTTTT. It is translated as CASSEYTHWTGELFF.

The V call is TRBV19, the J call TRBJ2-1; 7 bases are shared with TRBD2. Trimming removed 5 bases from V and 1 base from J; junction bases left unmatched: 5. The CDR3 is made up of 15 amino acids. Germline V gives CDR1 LNHDA, CDR2 SQIVND (reference sequence). CDR3 loop: CASSGTTSSYNEQFF. CDR3 bases: TGTGCCAGTAGTGGGACTACCTCTTCCTACAATGAGCAGTTCTTC. Together with reference TRBV19 and TRBJ2-1, the CDR3 gives the full variable domain: DGGITQSPKYLFRKEGQNVTLSCEQNLNHDAMYWYRQDPGQGLRLIYYSQIVNDFQKGDIAEGYSVSREKKESFPLTVTSAQKNPTAFYLCASSGTTSSYNEQFFGPGTRLTVL.

This rearrangement joins TRBV5-1 to TRBJ1-2; D unresolved. This CDR3 is 14 amino acids long. Trimming removed 0 bases at V and 1 base at J, with 7 bases between. The germline gives CDR1 SGHRS, CDR2 YFSETQ. The CDR3 DNA reads TGCGCCAGCAGCTTGGGGGATAGTAACTATGGCTACACCTTC. Its protein product is CASSLGDSNYGYTF.

V gene TRBV19 combines with J gene TRBJ2-1; D tentatively fits TRBD1 or TRBD2 (5 bases each). The CDR3 is 14 amino acids. V dropped 3 bases and J dropped 4 bases, with 10 bases sitting between them. Germline CDR1 LNHDA, CDR2 SQIVND (reference sequence). CDR3 bases: TGTGCCAGTAGTATGGGGGAGATGTACAATGAGCAGTTCTTC. Its translation is CASSMGEMYNEQFF.

The chain is built from TRBV28 and TRBJ2-2; TRBD1 matches 7 bases. There are 15 residues in the CDR3. CDR1 is MDHEN and CDR2 is SYDVKM in the germline V gene. V was clipped by 4 bases and J by 0 bases; unmatched bases: 2. The CDR3 DNA is TGTGCCAGCAGTTGGGGACAGTCGAACACCGGGGAGCTGTTTTTT. This translates into CASSWGQSNTGELFF.

The count of this clonotype is one. V gene TRBV7-2 combines with J gene TRBJ2-7; 14 positions agree with TRBD2. The CDR3 contains 21 residues. Trimming removed 0 bases from V and 4 bases from J; junction bases left unmatched: 17. Germline V lookup: CDR1 SGHTA, CDR2 FQGNSA. CDR3 protein: CASSLAFLLPGLAGGFYEQYV. CDR3 DNA sequence: TGTGCCAGCAGCTTAGCTTTCCTTCTACCCGGACTAGCGGGAGGCTTTTACGAGCAGTACGTC.

The chain recombines TRBV5-1 with TRBJ2-7, with D possibly TRBD1 on 5 matching bases. Trimming took 4 bases from V and 7 from J, leaving 18 bases between them. The germline V gene has CDR1 SGHRS and CDR2 YFSETQ. There are 14 residues in the CDR3. The CDR3 DNA reads as TGCGCCAGCAGCAACCGACAGCCCCATAGGGAGCAGTACGTC. This encodes CASSNRQPHREQYV.

The chain carries TRBV7-8 and TRBJ2-7; a weak D match, TRBD2 (7 bases). Deletions cut 1 base from V and 1 base from J, with 17 bases between. Germline V gene data show CDR1 as SGHVS and CDR2 as FQNEAQ. The CDR3 sequence is 17 residues long. CDR3 in amino acids: CASSLGLGGGPSYEQYF. CDR3 nucleotide sequence: TGTGCCAGCAGCTTAGGGTTAGGGGGAGGGCCGTCCTACGAGCAGTACTTC. The complete variable domain, with remaining parts taken from reference TRBV7-8 and TRBJ2-7, reads GAGVSQSPRYKVAKRGQDVALRCDPISGHVSLFWYQQALGQGPEFLTYFQNEAQLDKSGLPSDRFFAERPEGSVSTLKIQRTQQEDSAVYLCASSLGLGGGPSYEQYFGPGTRLTVT.

The gene calls are TRBV12-3 or TRBV12-4 and TRBJ1-1; weak D call: TRBD1 (5 bases). CDR3 size: 17 residues. Trimming pared 3 bases from V and 1 base from J, leaving 18 bases between. The CDR3 DNA sequence: TGTGCCAGCAGTTTTCTCGTGGCAGGGAAGGAGAACACTGAAGCTTTCTTT. Translated: CASSFLVAGKENTEAFF.

This clonotype was seen only a few times. This rearrangement joins TRBV19 to TRBJ2-1, with D uncertain. This CDR3 spans 14 amino acids. Trimming shortened V by 6 bases and J by 2 bases, and 11 bases separated the two germline ends. The germline gives CDR1 LNHDA, CDR2 SQIVND (reference sequence). The CDR3: CASRLAETYNEQFF. CDR3 coding DNA: TGTGCCAGTAGGTTAGCTGAAACCTACAATGAGCAGTTCTTC.

This rearrangement joins TRBV28 to TRBJ2-1; D not certain. The V and J ends lost 3 bases and 6 bases respectively, with 9 bases between them. Germline lookup yields CDR1 MDHEN and CDR2 SYDVKM. This CDR3 region has 13 residues. CDR3 loop: CASSFSSSNEQFF. DNA of the CDR3: TGTGCCAGCAGTTTCAGTTCGAGCAATGAGCAGTTCTTC.

The chain employs TRBV7-2 and TRBJ1-2, with D tentatively TRBD1 (6 bases). CDR1 is SGHTA and CDR2 is FQGNSA in the germline V gene. The CDR3 spans 14 residues. Between the trimmed V and J ends, which lost 3 bases and 7 bases, there was a span of 15 bases. CDR3 in amino acids: CASSFDNAGAGYTF. As DNA, the CDR3 is TGTGCCAGCAGCTTCGATAACGCAGGGGCTGGCTACACCTTC.

V and J are TRBV19 and TRBJ1-2, with D uncertain. Germline V CDR1 and CDR2: LNHDA, SQIVND (reference sequence). Trimming removed 6 bases from V and 5 bases from J, with 13 bases in between. The CDR3 consists of 13 residues. CDR3 DNA sequence: TGTGCCAGTAGCGATATAGCCCCATATGGCTACACCTTC. Translated, it gives CASSDIAPYGYTF.

The J gene is TRBJ2-7, the V gene TRBV27; no clear D. The V and J ends lost 0 bases and 4 bases respectively, with 7 bases between them. In germline, CDR1 is MNHEY, CDR2 SMNVEV (reference sequence). The CDR3 loop spans 13 amino acids. The CDR3 here is CASSLSRVYEQYF. CDR3 nucleotides: TGTGCCAGCAGTTTATCTCGGGTTTACGAGCAGTACTTC.

V gene TRBV6-5 combines with J gene TRBJ2-1; D tentatively reads TRBD1 or TRBD2 (7 bases each). This CDR3 region has 15 residues. Germline V gene lookup returns CDR1 MNHEY and CDR2 SVGAGI. Trimming shortened V by 5 bases and J by 9 bases, and 20 bases separated the two germline ends. DNA of the CDR3: TGTGCCAGCAGTCAGCGGGGACAGTTCGTTGGTGAGCAGTTCTTC. Protein product: CASSQRGQFVGEQFF.

V and J are TRBV20-1 and TRBJ1-1; D call uncertain. V lost 1 base and J 5 bases, leaving 14 bases between the germline ends. Germline V CDR1 and CDR2: DFQATT, SNEGSKA (reference sequence). The CDR3 length is 14 residues. The CDR3 protein is CSARAVVRGTEAFF. The CDR3 nucleotides are TGCAGTGCTAGAGCGGTGGTTAGAGGGACTGAAGCTTTCTTT.

The rearrangement uses TRBV7-9 and TRBJ2-1, with unresolved D. This CDR3 has 15 residues. Per germline, CDR1 SEHNR and CDR2 FQNEAQ (reference sequence). The V end was cut by 3 bases, the J end by 2 bases, with 11 bases between. The CDR3 is CASSFWQATYNEQFF. CDR3 coding DNA: TGTGCCAGCAGCTTCTGGCAGGCAACCTACAATGAGCAGTTCTTC.

The CDR3 protein is CASRHTGTTTYNEQFF. The CDR3 DNA sequence: TGTGCCAGCAGACATACCGGGACTACTACGTACAATGAGCAGTTCTTC. This rearrangement joins TRBV7-9 to TRBJ2-1, with TRBD2 identical over 7 bases. Looked up from germline, CDR1 is SEHNR and CDR2 is FQNEAQ (reference sequence). The CDR3 runs 16 residues. V shed 6 bases and J 4 bases; nucleotides not matched to a gene: 12.